The 30 T cell receptor beta chains in this list originate from one sample, sequenced in a study of OX40 agonist ivuxolimab in advanced cancers. Profiling relied on immunoSEQ multiplex PCR, and the TCRdb table lists in-frame clones only, not all of them. The sample has about 92,000 clones; under 90% are singletons. This specimen was CD4+ or CD8+ T cells sorted from blood, taken in a trial of the OX40 agonist ivuxolimab. These receptor sequences come from an adult with an advanced solid tumor such as melanoma, head and neck, liver or kidney cancer.

The chain is built from TRBV7-2 and TRBJ2-7; no clear D gene. The CDR3 runs 13 residues. In germline, CDR1 is SGHTA, CDR2 FQGNSA. V lost 5 bases and J lost 4, with 12 bases in between. CDR3 region: CASSLQTSYEQYF. The CDR3 region has the DNA TGTGCCAGCAGCCTACAGACAAGTTACGAGCAGTACTTC.

The chain combines TRBV14 with TRBJ1-1, with TRBD1 as a possible D gene (6 bases). Between the trimmed V and J ends, which lost 0 bases and 1 base, there was a span of 12 bases. The CDR3 runs to 16 residues. Germline CDR1 is SGHDN and CDR2 is FVKESK. The CDR3 nucleotides are TGTGCCAGCAGCCAAGATTCGGCAGGGGCGAACACTGAAGCTTTCTTT. It codes for CASSQDSAGANTEAFF.

The J gene is TRBJ2-1, the V gene TRBV7-6; 11 positions agree with TRBD2. The CDR3 runs 15 residues. Germline lookup yields CDR1 SGHVS and CDR2 FNYEAQ. After removal of 5 bases from V and 4 bases from J, the junction contained 4 bases not matched to a gene. CDR3 nucleotides: TGTGCCAGCAGCCCGGGGACTAGCGGATACAATGAGCAGTTCTTC. It specifies CASSPGTSGYNEQFF.

In regard to this clone: The same CDR3 arises from other DNA sequences in this sample as well. V usage is TRBV5-1 and J usage is TRBJ1-3; a weak D match, TRBD1 (5 bases). From germline, CDR1 is SGHRS and CDR2 YFSETQ. The CDR3 totals 15 residues. Trimming removed 0 bases at V and 0 bases at J, with 7 bases between. The CDR3 DNA sequence: TGCGCCAGCAGCTTGGCAGGGATCTCTGGAAACACCATATATTTT. Translated: CASSLAGISGNTIYF.

The rearrangement uses TRBV7-3 and TRBJ1-1; the D gene is possibly TRBD1 (5 bases). The length of the CDR3 is 15 residues. CDR1 is SGHTA, CDR2 FQGTGA, per germline. Trimming shortened V by 6 bases and J by 4 bases, and 18 bases separated the two germline ends. The CDR3 spells CASSKTWGFRTEAFF. The CDR3, as DNA: TGTGCCAGCAGTAAAACCTGGGGCTTCCGCACTGAAGCTTTCTTT.

The rearrangement uses TRBV11-2 and TRBJ1-2, with D unresolved. CDR3 length: 18 amino acids. CDR1 and CDR2 from the germline V gene are SGHAT and FQNNGV. The germline V and J ends were trimmed by 1 base and 2 bases, with 20 bases remaining between them. The CDR3 nucleotides read TGTGCCAGCAGCTTAGGGTCCGTGCTGAAGGGTCCCAACTATGGCTACACCTTC. Its translation is CASSLGSVLKGPNYGYTF.

The chain is built from TRBV2 and TRBJ2-1; no firm D call. Trimming pared 6 bases from V and 5 bases from J, leaving 11 bases between. Per germline, CDR1 SNHLY and CDR2 FYNNEI. This CDR3 comprises 13 residues. The CDR3, as DNA: TGTGCCAGCAGGGGCGGATGGAACAATGAGCAGTTCTTC. Its protein is CASRGGWNNEQFF.

This clone was seen a single time. The chain links TRBV6-1 to TRBJ2-7; no definite D call. Germline loops: CDR1 MNHNS, CDR2 SASEGT. Trimming shortened V by 2 bases and J by 1 base, and 6 bases separated the two germline ends. The CDR3 runs to 13 residues. The CDR3 sequence is CASSESPSYEQYF. In nucleotides, the CDR3 is TGTGCCAGCAGTGAAAGCCCTTCCTACGAGCAGTACTTC.

CDR3 in amino acids: CASSSTSGASYEQYF. The CDR3, as DNA: TGTGCCAGCAGTTCTACTAGCGGGGCCTCCTACGAGCAGTACTTC. J is TRBJ2-7 and V is TRBV6-6, with 10 bases that match TRBD2. Unmatched junction bases numbered 3, after V lost 4 bases and J lost 0 bases. Germline V CDR1 and CDR2: MNHNY, SVGAGI (reference sequence). The CDR3 covers 15 residues.

The rearrangement joins TRBV12-5 to TRBJ1-1; 7 nucleotides line up with TRBD1. Germline-derived CDR1 and CDR2 are LGHNT and FRNRAP. The ends lost 7 bases at V and 4 bases at J; junction bases unmatched: 3. There are 12 residues in the CDR3. The CDR3 DNA sequence: TGTGCTAGTGACAGGGGAGGCACTGAAGCTTTCTTT. It is translated as CASDRGGTEAFF.

This chain connects TRBV29-1 to TRBJ1-1; 9 bases agree with TRBD1. This CDR3 is built from 14 residues. Germline V gives CDR1 SQVTM, CDR2 ANQGSEA. Trimming cost V 3 bases and J 5 bases; bases outside gene matches: 7. The CDR3 DNA reads TGCAGCGTTGACTCTACAGGGGGCTGGACTGAAGCTTTCTTT. It specifies CSVDSTGGWTEAFF.

This clone was recorded a few times. The chain has TRBV2 and TRBJ2-3; D may be TRBD2 (6 bases). Looked up from germline, CDR1 is SNHLY and CDR2 is FYNNEI. V lost 5 bases to trimming and J lost 2 bases, with 8 bases between them. This CDR3 comprises 13 residues. The CDR3 region is CASSRDFTDTQYF. As DNA, the CDR3 is TGTGCCAGCAGTCGGGACTTCACAGATACGCAGTATTTT.

The rearrangement joins TRBV4-2 to TRBJ2-1; D unresolved. Germline CDR1 LGHNA, CDR2 YNFKEQ. The CDR3 covers 15 residues. Trimming stripped 4 bases from V and 0 bases from J, with 10 bases between. The CDR3 loop is CASSLRLSSYNEQFF. The CDR3 region has the DNA TGTGCCAGCAGCCTCAGACTGAGCTCCTACAATGAGCAGTTCTTC.

The chain joins TRBV11-2 to TRBJ1-4; 7 bases match TRBD1. V lost 1 base to trimming and J lost 1 base; unmatched junction nucleotides: 9. The CDR3 is 18 amino acids. Germline V CDR1 and CDR2: SGHAT, FQNNGV. Written as DNA, the CDR3 is TGTGCCAGCAGCTTAGCTAATACAGGGACAGTAACTAATGAAAAACTGTTTTTT. Translated: CASSLANTGTVTNEKLFF.

V is TRBV5-4 and J is TRBJ1-5; the D gene is possibly TRBD1 (5 bases). Between the trimmed V and J ends, which lost 2 bases and 4 bases, there was a span of 7 bases. The CDR3 spans 13 residues. The V gene's germline CDR1 is SGHNT and CDR2 YYREEE (reference sequence). This chain's CDR3 is CASSFDRNQPQHF. The CDR3, as DNA: TGTGCCAGCAGCTTCGACAGAAATCAGCCCCAGCATTTT.

The count of this clone is one. V gene TRBV19 combines with J gene TRBJ1-3, with TRBD1 matching 9 bases. V trimming: 5 bases; J trimming: 4 bases; junction bases outside the gene matches: 18. Germline CDR1 reads LNHDA; CDR2 reads SQIVND (reference sequence). The CDR3 contains 19 residues. In DNA, the CDR3 is TGTGCCAGTAGTCCGCCGGGACAGGGAATTCAGCTGCGGGGAAACACCATATATTTT. Translation gives CASSPPGQGIQLRGNTIYF.

The rearrangement joins TRBV5-1 to TRBJ2-2; 8 nucleotides match TRBD1. Trimming took 2 bases from V and 4 from J; bases not matched to a gene: 7. There are 16 residues in the CDR3. Germline assignment: CDR1 SGHRS and CDR2 YFSETQ. CDR3 protein: CASSFTGTGPTGELFF. DNA of the CDR3: TGCGCCAGCAGCTTTACTGGGACAGGACCCACCGGGGAGCTGTTTTTT.

The chain uses TRBV9 and TRBJ1-2; tentatively, D is TRBD1 (5 bases). The ends were cut back, 0 bases at V and 4 bases at J, with 16 bases in the middle. CDR1 is SGDLS and CDR2 is YYNGEE in the germline V gene. The CDR3 consists of 16 residues. The CDR3, as DNA: TGTGCCAGCAGCGTAGGTGGGACCTACACAGGCTATGGCTACACCTTC. Translating it yields CASSVGGTYTGYGYTF.

This clone was detected many times. V and J are TRBV19 and TRBJ1-6; a possible D gene is TRBD1 (5 bases). Trimming removed 1 base at V and 6 bases at J, with 10 bases between. Germline V gene sequence: CDR1 LNHDA, CDR2 SQIVND (reference sequence). CDR3 length: 15 residues. CDR3 amino acids: CASSIGEGLNSPLHF. The DNA of the CDR3 is TGTGCCAGTAGTATAGGTGAGGGGCTTAATTCACCCCTCCACTTT.

This rearrangement joins TRBV6-5 to TRBJ1-1, with D uncertain. Per the germline V gene, CDR1 is MNHEY and CDR2 is SVGAGI. The CDR3 loop spans 13 amino acids. Trimming pared 0 bases from V and 4 bases from J, leaving 6 bases between. CDR3 in amino acids: CASSYSGRTEAFF. Written as DNA, the CDR3 is TGTGCCAGCAGTTACTCAGGGCGCACTGAAGCTTTCTTT.

This clone was picked up a small number of times. The chain couples TRBV6-5 to TRBJ1-1; 7 bases agree with TRBD1. V lost 5 bases, J lost 4 bases, and 4 bases stayed unmatched. This CDR3 spans 13 amino acids. The germline V gene encodes CDR1 MNHEY and CDR2 SVGAGI. CDR3 sequence: CASSPRGRTEAFF. Here the CDR3 DNA reads TGTGCCAGCAGTCCGAGGGGGCGCACTGAAGCTTTCTTT.

This chain links TRBV2 with TRBJ2-7; 8 positions agree with TRBD1. The germline gives CDR1 SNHLY, CDR2 FYNNEI. Trimming at V came to 4 bases and at J to 7 bases, leaving 12 bases not matched to a gene. This CDR3 comprises 15 residues. Written as DNA, the CDR3 is TGTGCCAGCAGTGTCGCACGGACAGGGACTTATGAGCAGTACTTC. As protein: CASSVARTGTYEQYF.

The rearrangement joins TRBV6-6 to TRBJ2-2, with D perhaps TRBD2 (6 bases). Germline V gene sequence: CDR1 MNHNY, CDR2 SVGAGI (reference sequence). V was cut by 4 bases and J by 6 bases, with 15 bases left in between. This CDR3 contains 15 residues. The CDR3 loop reads CASSSQLATAGELFF. CDR3 DNA: TGTGCCAGCAGTTCTCAACTAGCTACGGCCGGGGAGCTGTTTTTT.

V usage is TRBV6-5 and J usage is TRBJ2-2, with D possibly being TRBD1 (6 bases). Trimming removed 4 bases at V and 5 bases at J, with 8 bases between. From germline, CDR1 is MNHEY and CDR2 SVGAGI. The CDR3 extends over 13 amino acids. CDR3 in DNA: TGTGCCAGCAGTTCTACAGGGACCGGGGAGCTGTTTTTT. Its protein is CASSSTGTGELFF.

The chain combines TRBV5-1 with TRBJ1-3; the D is unclear. Per germline, CDR1 SGHRS and CDR2 YFSETQ. The CDR3 covers 15 residues. V shed 4 bases and J shed 3 bases, with 14 bases lying between them. DNA for the CDR3: TGCGCCAGCAGCCTCCCGTTGGGGTATGGAAACACCATATATTTT. This encodes CASSLPLGYGNTIYF.

The V call is TRBV30, the J call TRBJ1-1, with 8 bases lining up with TRBD1. The CDR3 is 15 amino acids. The trim removed 3 bases at V and 3 bases at J, leaving 9 bases unmatched. The germline V gene has CDR1 GTSNPN and CDR2 SVGIG (reference sequence). CDR3: CAWSRQGRVDTEAFF. CDR3 nucleotide sequence: TGTGCCTGGAGCCGACAGGGGAGGGTGGACACTGAAGCTTTCTTT. The complete variable domain, with remaining parts taken from reference TRBV30 and TRBJ1-1, reads SQTIHQWPATLVQPVGSPLSLECTVEGTSNPNLYWYRQAAGRGLQLLFYSVGIGQISSEVPQNLSASRPQDRQFILSSKKLLLSDSGFYLCAWSRQGRVDTEAFFGQGTRLTVV.

The chain links TRBV12-1 to TRBJ2-5; whether TRBD2, the table's D call, matches the DNA was not checked. TRBV12-1 is marked as a pseudogene. CDR3 length equals 13 residues. CDR3 amino acids: CASIQTSVETQYF. The CDR3 DNA reads as TGTGCCAGCATCCAGACTAGTGTCGAGACCCAGTACTTC.

This clone was detected once. V is TRBV9 and J is TRBJ1-6, with TRBD1 matching over 8 bases. CDR3 length equals 19 residues. V gave up 4 bases and J gave up 9 bases; unmatched junction bases: 21. CDR1 SGDLS and CDR2 YYNGEE come from the germline V gene. CDR3 residues: CASSSGQGGYQGGVSPLHF. The DNA for the CDR3 is TGTGCCAGCAGCTCAGGACAGGGTGGCTACCAAGGAGGGGTTTCACCCCTCCACTTT. Looking up the rest from reference TRBV9 and TRBJ1-6 gives the full variable domain: DSGVTQTPKHLITATGQRVTLRCSPRSGDLSVYWYQQSLDQGLQFLIQYYNGEERAKGNILERFSAQQFPDLHSELNLSSLELGDSALYFCASSSGQGGYQGGVSPLHFGNGTRLTVT.

This chain uses TRBV7-9 with TRBJ2-7, with TRBD1 as a possible D gene (5 bases). CDR1 is SEHNR and CDR2 is FQNEAQ in the germline V gene (reference sequence). The CDR3 is made up of 14 amino acids. The V end was cut by 4 bases, the J end by 1 base, with 11 bases between. CDR3 protein: CASSSWQGSYEQYF. The CDR3 DNA follows: TGTGCCAGCAGCTCTTGGCAGGGATCCTACGAGCAGTACTTC.

The chain is built from TRBV2 and TRBJ1-4; D remains unclear. V was clipped by 4 bases and J by 0 bases, with 18 bases between them. CDR3 size: 18 residues. The germline V gene has CDR1 SNHLY and CDR2 FYNNEI. The CDR3 DNA reads TGTGCCAGCAGTGGGCGCCAGCGCACCATTGCAACTAATGAAAAACTGTTTTTT. The encoded protein is CASSGRQRTIATNEKLFF.